The rows below give T cell receptor beta chains drawn from one sample of a study of cytomegalovirus exposure and HLA in healthy donors. Data came from immunoSEQ multiplex PCR; TCRdb stores just in-frame clones and leaves some out. The sample records 170,000 or so clones, less than 90% being singletons. Sequencing was performed on PBMCs. Source of these receptors: a male donor in good health and CMV-seropositive. CDR3s include the opening cysteine and the closing phenylalanine or tryptophan.

V gene	J gene	CDR3 protein
TRBV2	TRBJ2-7	CASSRQLGAYEQYF
TRBV6-6	TRBJ1-1	CASSTAGRGNTEAFF
TRBV19	TRBJ1-1	CASSIGTQKAFF
TRBV7-9	TRBJ2-7	CASSQGGPRPYEQYF
TRBV30	TRBJ2-7	CAWDGIPYEQYF
TRBV27	NA	CASSTRQGSSYEQYF
TRBV23-1	TRBJ2-4	CASNPGQLNIQYF
TRBV13	NA	CASSSGREFEQYF
TRBV11-3	TRBJ2-2	CASSLDKGLGANTGELFF
TRBV6-5	TRBJ2-7	CASSYSWLAGSYEQYF
TRBV5-8	TRBJ2-2	CASSLGAGSWTGELFF
TRBV30	TRBJ1-2	CAWTPVRGQGSYGYTF
TRBV28	TRBJ1-2	CASSTNRANGYTF
TRBV7-9	TRBJ2-7	CSSSRPGQAREQYF
TRBV28	TRBJ1-1	CASSVNQGIATEAFF
TRBV28	TRBJ1-2	CASSLSGLNYGYTF
TRBV6-5	TRBJ2-7	CASSSRDSAYEQYF
TRBV7-2	TRBJ2-7	CASSFTGTETYEQYF
TRBV14	TRBJ2-7	CASSPWPGQGAYEQYF
TRBV6-6	TRBJ1-1	CASSGSGVPTEAFF
TRBV9	TRBJ2-2	CASSGVRLVSTGELFF
TRBV4-1	TRBJ1-1	CASTGQEIMNTEAFF
TRBV7-9	TRBJ2-2	CASSAPGGGFTGELFF
TRBV2	TRBJ2-1	CAIHRASRTNEQFF
TRBV9	TRBJ1-1	CASSAQVYTEAFF
TRBV11-2	TRBJ2-5	CASSSAQPSGTETQYF
TRBV10-3	TRBJ2-3	CATQRLETDTQYF
TRBV23-1	TRBJ1-1	CASSQSIRGPPNTEAFF
TRBV5-6	TRBJ2-7	CASSLGLGLDSYEQYF
TRBV29-1	TRBJ2-3	CSGLAGGTDTQYF